These 12 T cell receptor beta chains came from one sample sequenced in a study of T cell changes during pregnancy in multiple sclerosis. Here immunoSEQ multiplex PCR was the method, and the copy in TCRdb shows in-frame clones only, minus some. The table includes tens of thousands of clones, roughly 91% detected once. The sample consisted of peripheral blood, taken in the third trimester of pregnancy. The receptors were gathered from a female donor in good health, enrolled as a control in a pregnancy study.

The rearrangement joins TRBV29-1 to TRBJ2-7; TRBD1 is a possible D gene (5 bases). Trimming stripped 7 bases from V and 0 bases from J, with 19 bases between. This CDR3 is 15 amino acids long. Germline-derived CDR1 and CDR2 are SQVTM and ANQGSEA. The CDR3 coding sequence is TGCAGCGCCCAAAGGGATCAGGGTTCCTCCTACGAGCAGTACTTC. As protein: CSAQRDQGSSYEQYF.

V gene TRBV5-1 combines with J gene TRBJ2-5, with 8 bases that match TRBD2. V lost 0 bases and J lost 4; bases outside the gene matches: 5. The germline CDR1 and CDR2 sequences are SGHRS and YFSETQ. The CDR3 runs 15 residues. CDR3 DNA sequence: TGCGCCAGCAGCTTGGCGGGGGGGCCGGTAGAGACCCAGTACTTC. Amino acids: CASSLAGGPVETQYF.

The genes are TRBV14 and TRBJ2-5, with D possibly being TRBD1 (5 bases). Germline-derived CDR1 and CDR2 are SGHDN and FVKESK. V lost 4 bases and J lost 2, with 14 bases in between. The length of the CDR3 is 15 residues. The CDR3 DNA follows: TGTGCCAGCAGCCTTTTAGGGGTCGGGCAAGAGACCCAGTACTTC. Protein product: CASSLLGVGQETQYF.

V and J are TRBV11-2 and TRBJ1-1, with 7 bases matching TRBD1. Looked up from germline, CDR1 is SGHAT and CDR2 is FQNNGV. V lost 4 bases, J lost 4 bases, and 6 bases stayed unmatched. The CDR3 is 14 amino acids. Written as DNA, the CDR3 is TGTGCCAGCAGCTATGGGGACAGACCCACTGAAGCTTTCTTT. Translated: CASSYGDRPTEAFF.

V is TRBV19 and J is TRBJ1-4, with 7 bases lining up with TRBD1. Germline trimming cut 5 bases from V and 5 bases from J; bases unmatched to any gene: 5. This CDR3 has 14 amino acids. From germline, CDR1 is LNHDA and CDR2 SQIVND (reference sequence). As DNA, the CDR3 is TGTGCCAGTAGTGGACAGGCGAACAATGAAAAACTGTTTTTT. Its translation is CASSGQANNEKLFF.

This chain joins TRBV6-5 and TRBJ1-4; maybe TRBD1 (5 bases). Germline assignment: CDR1 MNHEY and CDR2 SVGAGI. Deletions cut 5 bases from V and 8 bases from J, with 18 bases between. The length of the CDR3 is 15 residues. The CDR3 spells CASSTKGPIGEKLFF. In nucleotides, the CDR3 is TGTGCCAGCAGTACTAAGGGGCCCATAGGAGAAAAACTGTTTTTT.

The J gene is TRBJ1-5, the V gene TRBV30; possibly TRBD1 for D (5 bases). Per the germline V gene, CDR1 is GTSNPN and CDR2 is SVGIG (reference sequence). Trimming removed 0 bases at V and 0 bases at J, with 12 bases between. The CDR3 consists of 16 residues. The CDR3 nucleotides are TGTGCCTGGAGTGTACAACAGGCTAATAGCAATCAGCCCCAGCATTTT. Residues: CAWSVQQANSNQPQHF.

The chain uses TRBV5-6 and TRBJ1-1; D may be TRBD1 (5 bases). Deletions cut 4 bases from V and 6 bases from J, with 10 bases between. CDR1 and CDR2 (germline): SGHDT, YYEEEE. The CDR3 runs 12 residues. The CDR3: CASSGGWAEAFF. CDR3 sequence (DNA): TGTGCCAGCAGCGGGGGGTGGGCTGAAGCTTTCTTT.

V is TRBV27 and J is TRBJ1-2; 8 bases agree with TRBD1. Germline trimming cut 4 bases from V and 4 bases from J; bases unmatched to any gene: 8. The CDR3 loop spans 15 amino acids. Germline V gives CDR1 MNHEY, CDR2 SMNVEV (reference sequence). CDR3 amino acids: CASSSFITGGYGYTF. The CDR3 DNA reads TGTGCCAGCAGTTCGTTCATCACAGGGGGCTATGGCTACACCTTC.

The rearrangement joins TRBV5-6 to TRBJ2-1, with 9 bases lining up with TRBD2. The CDR3 sequence is 16 residues long. Germline CDR1 is SGHDT and CDR2 is YYEEEE. Trimming took 4 bases from V and 16 from J; bases not matched to a gene: 21. This CDR3 is CASSPRGVAGDPSRFF. The CDR3 region has the DNA TGTGCCAGCAGCCCCCGGGGGGTAGCGGGAGACCCCAGTCGTTTCTTC.

The genes are TRBV2 and TRBJ1-4; possibly TRBD1 for D (5 bases). Per the germline V gene, CDR1 is SNHLY and CDR2 is FYNNEI. The CDR3 totals 14 residues. V dropped 6 bases and J dropped 3 bases, with 11 bases sitting between them. For the CDR3, the DNA is TGTGCCAGCAGGGCAGGGTTAGCTAATGAAAAACTGTTTTTT. It is translated as CASRAGLANEKLFF.

The CDR3 DNA reads TGTGCCAGCAGAACGGGGGGCTACACTGAAGCTTTCTTT. Translated: CASRTGGYTEAFF. The chain employs TRBV6-1 and TRBJ1-1; D might be TRBD1 (6 bases). Germline CDR1 MNHNS, CDR2 SASEGT. Trimming cost V 6 bases and J 3 bases, with 11 bases left between them. The CDR3 sequence is 13 residues long.